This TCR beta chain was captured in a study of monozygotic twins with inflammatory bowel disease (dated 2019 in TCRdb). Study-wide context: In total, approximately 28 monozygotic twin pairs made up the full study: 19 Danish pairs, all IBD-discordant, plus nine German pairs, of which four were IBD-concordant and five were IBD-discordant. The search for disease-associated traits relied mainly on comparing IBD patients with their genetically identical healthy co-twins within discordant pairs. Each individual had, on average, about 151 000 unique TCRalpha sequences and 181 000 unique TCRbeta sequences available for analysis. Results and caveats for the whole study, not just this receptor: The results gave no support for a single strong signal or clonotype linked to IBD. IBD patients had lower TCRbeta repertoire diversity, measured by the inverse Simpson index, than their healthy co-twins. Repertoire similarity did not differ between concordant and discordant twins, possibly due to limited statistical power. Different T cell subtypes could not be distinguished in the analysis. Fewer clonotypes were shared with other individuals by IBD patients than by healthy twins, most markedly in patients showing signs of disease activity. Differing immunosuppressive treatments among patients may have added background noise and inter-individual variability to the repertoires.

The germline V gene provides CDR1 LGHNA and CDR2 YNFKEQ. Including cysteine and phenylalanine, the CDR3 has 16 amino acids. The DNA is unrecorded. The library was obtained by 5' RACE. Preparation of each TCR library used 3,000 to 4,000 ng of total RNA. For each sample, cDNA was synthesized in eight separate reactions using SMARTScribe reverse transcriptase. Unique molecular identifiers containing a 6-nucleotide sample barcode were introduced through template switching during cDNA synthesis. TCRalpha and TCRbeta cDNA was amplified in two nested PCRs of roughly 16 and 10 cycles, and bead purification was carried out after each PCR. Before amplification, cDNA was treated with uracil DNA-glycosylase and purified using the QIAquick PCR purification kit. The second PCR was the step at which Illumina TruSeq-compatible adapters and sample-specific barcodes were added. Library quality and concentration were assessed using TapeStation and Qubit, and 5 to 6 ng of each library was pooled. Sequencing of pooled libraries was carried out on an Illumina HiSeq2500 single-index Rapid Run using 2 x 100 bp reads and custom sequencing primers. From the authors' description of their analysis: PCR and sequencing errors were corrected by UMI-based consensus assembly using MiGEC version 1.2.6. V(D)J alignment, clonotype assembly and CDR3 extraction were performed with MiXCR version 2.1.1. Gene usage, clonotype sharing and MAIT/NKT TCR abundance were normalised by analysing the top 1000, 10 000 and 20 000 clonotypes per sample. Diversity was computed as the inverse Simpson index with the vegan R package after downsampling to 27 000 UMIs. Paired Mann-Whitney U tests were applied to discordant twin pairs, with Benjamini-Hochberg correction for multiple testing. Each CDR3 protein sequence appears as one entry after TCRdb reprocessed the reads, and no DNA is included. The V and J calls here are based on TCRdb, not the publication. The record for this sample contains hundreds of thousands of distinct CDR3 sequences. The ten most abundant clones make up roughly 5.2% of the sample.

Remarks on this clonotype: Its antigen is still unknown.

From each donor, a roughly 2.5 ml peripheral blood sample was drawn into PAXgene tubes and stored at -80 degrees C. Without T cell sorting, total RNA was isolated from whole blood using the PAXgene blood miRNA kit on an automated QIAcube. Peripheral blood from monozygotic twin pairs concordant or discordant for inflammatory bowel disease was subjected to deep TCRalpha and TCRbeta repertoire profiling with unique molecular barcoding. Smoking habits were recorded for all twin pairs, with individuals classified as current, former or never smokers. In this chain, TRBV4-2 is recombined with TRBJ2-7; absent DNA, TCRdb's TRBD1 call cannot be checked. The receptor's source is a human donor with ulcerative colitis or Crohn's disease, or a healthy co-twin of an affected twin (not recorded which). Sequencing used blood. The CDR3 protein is CASSPTAAGQSYEQYF.